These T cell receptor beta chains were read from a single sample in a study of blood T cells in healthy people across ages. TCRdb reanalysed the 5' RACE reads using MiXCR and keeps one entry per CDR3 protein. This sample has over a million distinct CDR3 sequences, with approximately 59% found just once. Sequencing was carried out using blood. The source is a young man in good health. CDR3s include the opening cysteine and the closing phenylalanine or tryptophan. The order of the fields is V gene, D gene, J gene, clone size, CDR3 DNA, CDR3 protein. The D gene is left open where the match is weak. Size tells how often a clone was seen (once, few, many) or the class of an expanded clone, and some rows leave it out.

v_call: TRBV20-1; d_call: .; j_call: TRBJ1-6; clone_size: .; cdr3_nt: TGCAGTGTGATAGGGTATGAGTATTCACCCCTCCACTTT; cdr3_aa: CSVIGYEYSPLHF
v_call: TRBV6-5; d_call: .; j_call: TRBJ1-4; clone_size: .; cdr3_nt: TGTGCCAGCAGTTACTCGAACAGGGTTTCTAATGAAAAACTGTTTTTT; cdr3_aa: CASSYSNRVSNEKLFF
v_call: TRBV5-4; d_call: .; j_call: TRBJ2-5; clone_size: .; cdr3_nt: TGTGCCAGCAGAGACTGGGGTGAGACCCAGTACTTC; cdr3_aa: CASRDWGETQYF
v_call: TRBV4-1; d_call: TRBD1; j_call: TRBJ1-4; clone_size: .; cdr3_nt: TGCGCCAGCAGCTACGACAGGGAGGGTGAAAAACTGTTTTTT; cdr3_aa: CASSYDREGEKLFF
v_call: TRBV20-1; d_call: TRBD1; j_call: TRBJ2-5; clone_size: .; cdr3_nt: TGCAGTGCGAGCAACCGGGACAGGTTTCTGGAGACCCAGTACTTC; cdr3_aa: CSASNRDRFLETQYF
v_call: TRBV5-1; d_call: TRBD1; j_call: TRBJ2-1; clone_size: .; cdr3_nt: TGCGCCAGCAGCTTGAAACAGGGGGTCTACAATGAGCAGTTCTTC; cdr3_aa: CASSLKQGVYNEQFF
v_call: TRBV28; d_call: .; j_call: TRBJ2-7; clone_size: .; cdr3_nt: TGTGCCAGCCTAACTAGGGTGTCCGGCGAGCAGTACTTC; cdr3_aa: CASLTRVSGEQYF
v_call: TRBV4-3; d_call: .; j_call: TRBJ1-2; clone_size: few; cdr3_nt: TGCGCCAGCAGCCAAGGACGTTCGAATTATGGCTACACCTTC; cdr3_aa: CASSQGRSNYGYTF
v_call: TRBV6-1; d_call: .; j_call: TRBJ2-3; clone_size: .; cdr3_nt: TGTGCCAGCAGTGAACGAGGCAGACCTAGCACAGATACGCAGTATTTT; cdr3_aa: CASSERGRPSTDTQYF
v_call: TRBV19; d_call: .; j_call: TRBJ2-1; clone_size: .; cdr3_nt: TGTGCCAGTAGTATAGGGCTAGCATCGAACAATGAGCAGTTCTTC; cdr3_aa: CASSIGLASNNEQFF
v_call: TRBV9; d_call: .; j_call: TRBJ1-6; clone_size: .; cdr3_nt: TGTGCCAGCAGCTCAACCCGGAATTCACCCCTCCACTTT; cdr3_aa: CASSSTRNSPLHF
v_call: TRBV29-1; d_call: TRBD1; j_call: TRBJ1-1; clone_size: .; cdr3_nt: TGCAGCGCCCAAGAACAGGGGGGGGTGACTGAAGCTTTCTTT; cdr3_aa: CSAQEQGGVTEAFF
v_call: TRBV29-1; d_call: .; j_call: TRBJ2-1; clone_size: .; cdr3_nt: TGCAGCGTTGCTTGGAACAATGAGCAGTTCTTC; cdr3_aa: CSVAWNNEQFF
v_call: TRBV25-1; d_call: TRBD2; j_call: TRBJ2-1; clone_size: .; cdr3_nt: TGTGCCACCCAGGGACTAGCGGGGGACAATGAGCAGTTCTTC; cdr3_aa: CATQGLAGDNEQFF
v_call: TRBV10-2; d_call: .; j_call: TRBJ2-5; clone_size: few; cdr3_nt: TGCGCCAGCAGTCAGTCAGGGAAACAAGAGACCCAGTACTTC; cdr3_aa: CASSQSGKQETQYF
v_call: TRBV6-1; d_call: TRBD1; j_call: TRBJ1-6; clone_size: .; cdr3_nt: TGTGCCAGCAGCATGACAGGGTCTAATTCACCCCTCCACTTT; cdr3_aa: CASSMTGSNSPLHF
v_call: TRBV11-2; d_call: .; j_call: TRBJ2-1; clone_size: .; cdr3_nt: TGTGCCAGCATCCCAGGGCGATCCGATCGGTCGGGGTACAATGAGCAGTTCTTC; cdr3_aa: CASIPGRSDRSGYNEQFF
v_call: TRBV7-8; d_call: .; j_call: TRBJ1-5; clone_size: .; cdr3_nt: TGTGCCAGCAGCTTATCTGCTCAGCCCCAGCATTTT; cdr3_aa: CASSLSAQPQHF
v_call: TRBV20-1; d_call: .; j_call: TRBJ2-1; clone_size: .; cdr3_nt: TGCAGTGCTAGGAAAGCCGGTAGACTTATCAATGAGCAGTTCTTC; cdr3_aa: CSARKAGRLINEQFF
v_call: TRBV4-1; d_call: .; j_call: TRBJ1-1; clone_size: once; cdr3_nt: TGCGCCAGCAGCCAACGAGGCGAGGGCTACACTGAAGCTTTCTTT; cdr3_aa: CASSQRGEGYTEAFF
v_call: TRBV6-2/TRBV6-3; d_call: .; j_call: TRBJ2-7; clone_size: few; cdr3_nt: TGTGCCAGCTTCCTTAGATCCGGGTCCTACGAGCAGTACTTC; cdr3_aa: CASFLRSGSYEQYF
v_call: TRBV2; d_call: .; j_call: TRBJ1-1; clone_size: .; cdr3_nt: TGTGCCAGCGTCTGGAGTTCTGAAGCTTTCTTT; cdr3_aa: CASVWSSEAFF
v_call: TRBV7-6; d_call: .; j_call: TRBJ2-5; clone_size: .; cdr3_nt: TGTGCCAGCAGCTCGACCGGGGGGCTAGGGGGGCAGTACTTC; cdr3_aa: CASSSTGGLGGQYF
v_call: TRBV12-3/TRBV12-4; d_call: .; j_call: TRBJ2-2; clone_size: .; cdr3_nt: TGTGCCAGCAGTGCCAGCGAGAGCCCCGGGGAGCTGTTTTTT; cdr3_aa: CASSASESPGELFF
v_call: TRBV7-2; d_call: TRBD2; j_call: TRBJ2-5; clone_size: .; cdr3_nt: TGTGCCAGTAGCGGGGGGGGAAAAGAGACCCAGTACTTC; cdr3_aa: CASSGGGKETQYF
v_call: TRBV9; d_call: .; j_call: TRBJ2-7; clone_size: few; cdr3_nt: TGTGCCAGCAGCGTAGGGCGTCAGGGCTACGAGCAGTACTTC; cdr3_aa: CASSVGRQGYEQYF
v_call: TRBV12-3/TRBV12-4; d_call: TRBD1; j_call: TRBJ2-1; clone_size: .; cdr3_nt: TGTGCCAGCGGCAGGAGCATCGCAGGGGGAAGATACAATGAGCAGTTCTTC; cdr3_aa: CASGRSIAGGRYNEQFF
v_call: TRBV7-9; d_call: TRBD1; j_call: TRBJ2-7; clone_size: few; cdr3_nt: TGTGCCAGCGGGCGGACAGGGGGCGTTGGCCCCTACGAGCAGTACTTC; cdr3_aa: CASGRTGGVGPYEQYF
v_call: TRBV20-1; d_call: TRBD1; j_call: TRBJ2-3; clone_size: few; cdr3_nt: TGCAGTGCTACGGACAGGGGACGGACAGATACGCAGTATTTT; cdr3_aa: CSATDRGRTDTQYF
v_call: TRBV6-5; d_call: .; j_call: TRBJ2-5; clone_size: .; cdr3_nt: TGTGCCAGCAGCCTACTGGCGGGGATGCAAGAGACCCAGTACTTC; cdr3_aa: CASSLLAGMQETQYF
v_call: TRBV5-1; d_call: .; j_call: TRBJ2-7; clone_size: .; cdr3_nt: TGCGCCAGCAGCTTCGAAACAGGCTACGAGCAGTACTTC; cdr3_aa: CASSFETGYEQYF
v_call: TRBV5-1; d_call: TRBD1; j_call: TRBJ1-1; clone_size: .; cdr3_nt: TGCGCCAGCAGCCCGGGACAGGGAGCGGCTTTCTTT; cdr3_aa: CASSPGQGAAFF
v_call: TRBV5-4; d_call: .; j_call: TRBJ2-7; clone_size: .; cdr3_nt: TGTGCCAGCAGCTTTGGGCTAGAGAAGCAGTACTTC; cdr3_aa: CASSFGLEKQYF